This entry lists 22 T cell receptor beta chains sequenced from one sample in a study of cytomegalovirus exposure and HLA in healthy donors. Primers for the PCR totalled 60 Vbeta and 13 Jbeta. TCRdb's copy holds only in-frame clones and misses some; the assay was immunoSEQ multiplex PCR. Among some 130,000 clones listed, about four fifths were seen once. The sample comprised PBMCs. Receptors were obtained from a woman between 35 and 50 years old in good health and CMV-seronegative.

The rearrangement joins TRBV19 to TRBJ1-6; a possible D gene is TRBD1 (5 bases). Per germline, CDR1 LNHDA and CDR2 SQIVND (reference sequence). The CDR3 is 14 amino acids. The ends were cut back, 6 bases at V and 8 bases at J, with 14 bases in the middle. CDR3 bases: TGTGCCAGTAGAAGGAACAGGAGGGATTCACCCCTCCACTTT. It specifies CASRRNRRDSPLHF.

The chain has TRBV19 and TRBJ1-2; 11 bases map to TRBD1. V trimming: 5 bases; J trimming: 7 bases; junction bases outside the gene matches: 6. Germline values: CDR1 LNHDA, CDR2 SQIVND (reference sequence). The CDR3 is 14 amino acids. CDR3 protein: CASSPGTGGVGYTF. Written as DNA, the CDR3 is TGTGCCAGTAGTCCAGGGACAGGGGGTGTTGGCTACACCTTC. The full variable domain, in which reference TRBV19 and TRBJ1-2 provide the parts outside the CDR3, is DGGITQSPKYLFRKEGQNVTLSCEQNLNHDAMYWYRQDPGQGLRLIYYSQIVNDFQKGDIAEGYSVSREKKESFPLTVTSAQKNPTAFYLCASSPGTGGVGYTFGSGTRLTVV.

The chain carries TRBV5-1 and TRBJ2-5; 8 bases line up with TRBD1. V lost 3 bases, J lost 4 bases, and 2 bases stayed unmatched. This CDR3 contains 13 residues. Germline CDR1 and CDR2: SGHRS and YFSETQ. The CDR3 coding sequence is TGCGCCAGCAGCTCACAGGGGGGAGAGACCCAGTACTTC. Protein: CASSSQGGETQYF. Complete variable domain (other parts from reference TRBV5-1 and TRBJ2-5): KAGVTQTPRYLIKTRGQQVTLSCSPISGHRSVSWYQQTPGQGLQFLFEYFSETQRNKGNFPGRFSGRQFSNSRSEMNVSTLELGDSALYLCASSSQGGETQYFGPGTRLLVL.

The rearrangement uses TRBV5-1 and TRBJ2-7, with 9 bases aligning to TRBD2. V lost 7 bases and J lost 3; bases outside the gene matches: 11. CDR1 SGHRS and CDR2 YFSETQ come from the germline V gene. CDR3 size: 15 residues. In DNA form, the CDR3 reads TGCGCCAGCCGTCCCCTAGCGGGAAATAACTACGAGCAGTACTTC. Its translation is CASRPLAGNNYEQYF.

This sequence joins TRBV18 and TRBJ2-3, with D hard to call. The CDR3 is 13 amino acids. V dropped 3 bases and J dropped 9 bases, with 13 bases sitting between them. Per the germline V gene, CDR1 is KGHSH and CDR2 is LQKENI. CDR3 nucleotide sequence: TGTGCCAGCTCACCCGACGTGGGCCAGACGCAGTATTTT. Its translation: CASSPDVGQTQYF.

The chain employs TRBV4-3 and TRBJ1-4, with a possible D match to TRBD1 (5 bases). This CDR3 spans 17 amino acids. CDR1 is LGHNA and CDR2 is YSLEER in the germline V gene. Trimming pared 1 base from V and 7 bases from J, leaving 19 bases between. The CDR3 loop is CASSQVPDGGKSEKLFF. CDR3 bases: TGCGCCAGCAGCCAAGTCCCCGACGGGGGGAAGAGTGAAAAACTGTTTTTT.

This chain connects TRBV19 to TRBJ1-4; D unclear. Trimming pared 5 bases from V and 11 bases from J, leaving 18 bases between. The CDR3 length is 14 residues. CDR1 is LNHDA, CDR2 SQIVND, per germline (reference sequence). The CDR3 DNA follows: TGTGCCAGTAGTCCCCGAGGAGGACCGGAGAAACTGTTTTTT. Its protein product is CASSPRGGPEKLFF. The complete variable domain, with remaining parts taken from reference TRBV19 and TRBJ1-4, reads DGGITQSPKYLFRKEGQNVTLSCEQNLNHDAMYWYRQDPGQGLRLIYYSQIVNDFQKGDIAEGYSVSREKKESFPLTVTSAQKNPTAFYLCASSPRGGPEKLFFGSGTQLSVL.

The sample holds a few counts of this clone. The chain carries TRBV28 and TRBJ1-1; TRBD1 matches at 9 bases. The germline gives CDR1 MDHEN, CDR2 SYDVKM. This CDR3 is 14 amino acids long. Trimming removed 6 bases from V and 7 bases from J; junction bases left unmatched: 9. The CDR3 bases are TGTGCCAGCAGCCCCGACAGGGGGATCGTTGAAGCTTTCTTT. Its protein product is CASSPDRGIVEAFF.

This clone was counted only a few times. J is TRBJ2-5 and V is TRBV27, with TRBD2 as a possible D gene (6 bases). Trimming took 8 bases from V and 2 from J, leaving 18 bases between them. Germline values: CDR1 MNHEY, CDR2 SMNVEV (reference sequence). The CDR3 extends over 15 amino acids. Here the CDR3 reads CASAGWGEGQETQYF. The CDR3 nucleotides read TGTGCCAGCGCAGGGTGGGGGGAAGGACAAGAGACCCAGTACTTC.

The chain employs TRBV7-2 and TRBJ2-2; 10 bases map to TRBD2. V was clipped by 4 bases and J by 3 bases; unmatched bases: 5. Germline V lookup: CDR1 SGHTA, CDR2 FQGNSA. This CDR3 contains 16 residues. The CDR3 is CASSWVAGGDTGELFF. The CDR3 region has the DNA TGTGCCAGCAGCTGGGTAGCGGGAGGAGACACCGGGGAGCTGTTTTTT.

J is TRBJ1-3 and V is TRBV7-2, with D perhaps matching TRBD1 (5 bases). V dropped 0 bases and J dropped 4 bases, with 13 bases sitting between them. CDR1 and CDR2 from the germline V gene are SGHTA and FQGNSA. This CDR3 contains 16 residues. The CDR3 sequence is CASSLALGQNGNTIYF. DNA for the CDR3: TGTGCCAGCAGCTTAGCGCTGGGGCAAAACGGAAACACCATATATTTT.

The chain recombines TRBV4-3 with TRBJ2-1, with 12 bases identical to TRBD2. Trimming removed 3 bases from V and 5 bases from J; junction bases left unmatched: 2. The germline V gene encodes CDR1 LGHNA and CDR2 YSLEER. The CDR3 is 15 amino acids. This chain's CDR3 is CASSQGLAGDNEQFF. The CDR3, as DNA: TGCGCCAGCAGCCAGGGACTAGCGGGCGACAATGAGCAGTTCTTC.

A word on this clone: One junction end does not reproduce the germline sequence, and a read error may be involved. This chain's CDR3 is CASSYSYGQAYLF. CDR3 nucleotide sequence: TGTGCCAGCAGTTACTCATATGGACAAGCCTATCTCTTC. This chain joins TRBV6-5 and TRBJ1-2; weak D call: TRBD1 (5 bases). Germline CDR1 MNHEY, CDR2 SVGAGI. This CDR3 contains 13 residues.

V gene TRBV27 combines with J gene TRBJ2-7, with 7 bases fitting TRBD1. The CDR3 length is 16 residues. Per the germline V gene, CDR1 is MNHEY and CDR2 is SMNVEV (reference sequence). Unmatched junction bases numbered 8, after V lost 0 bases and J lost 3 bases. CDR3 residues: CASSLSRGTVVYEQYF. The DNA for the CDR3 is TGTGCCAGCAGTTTATCGAGGGGGACAGTCGTCTACGAGCAGTACTTC.

The chain combines TRBV7-3 with TRBJ2-3; possibly TRBD2 for D (5 bases). This CDR3 spans 14 amino acids. V lost 2 bases and J 5 bases, leaving 11 bases between the germline ends. Germline V gives CDR1 SGHTA, CDR2 FQGTGA. In DNA, the CDR3 is TGTGCCAGCAGCTTAGAGGCAGAGGGAGATACGCAGTATTTT. This codes for CASSLEAEGDTQYF.

The rearrangement links TRBV4-3 to TRBJ2-2; no reliable D call. CDR3 length equals 15 residues. Trimming pared 1 base from V and 9 bases from J, leaving 15 bases between. CDR1 and CDR2 from the germline V gene are LGHNA and YSLEER. The CDR3 sequence: CASSQGSRGLRELFF. CDR3 bases: TGCGCCAGCAGCCAAGGGAGCCGAGGCCTCAGGGAGCTGTTTTTT.

The genes are TRBV5-4 and TRBJ1-2; D ambiguous. The CDR3 contains 14 residues. In germline, CDR1 is SGHNT, CDR2 YYREEE (reference sequence). Trimming took 4 bases from V and 0 from J, leaving 10 bases between them. CDR3 loop: CASSPPTSNYGYTF. The CDR3 coding sequence is TGTGCCAGCAGCCCCCCGACATCTAACTATGGCTACACCTTC.

J is TRBJ2-3 and V is TRBV4-2, with a weak D call TRBD2 (5 bases). Trimming shortened V by 1 base and J by 2 bases, and 13 bases separated the two germline ends. The CDR3 length is 16 residues. Germline V lookup: CDR1 LGHNA, CDR2 YNFKEQ. In DNA, the CDR3 is TGTGCCAGCAGCCAAGGGCGAGGGCCTACCACAGATACGCAGTATTTT. Translating gives CASSQGRGPTTDTQYF.

The rearrangement joins TRBV5-6 to TRBJ2-1; possible D gene TRBD1, 5 bases. Trimming removed 2 bases at V and 4 bases at J, with 7 bases between. Germline assignment: CDR1 SGHDT and CDR2 YYEEEE. The CDR3 has 13 residues. CDR3 region: CASSFRQYNEQFF. The CDR3 nucleotides read TGTGCCAGCAGCTTCCGACAGTACAATGAGCAGTTCTTC.

V usage is TRBV7-2 and J usage is TRBJ1-2, with unresolved D. This CDR3 contains 15 residues. Germline CDR1 and CDR2: SGHTA and FQGNSA. Between the trimmed V and J ends, which lost 1 base and 7 bases, there was a span of 16 bases. CDR3 bases: TGTGCCAGCAGCTTAGACCCCCGGTCCCTAGGTGGCTACACCTTC. This codes for CASSLDPRSLGGYTF.

The chain carries TRBV5-6 and TRBJ1-2; the D is unclear. Germline CDR1 and CDR2: SGHDT and YYEEEE. This CDR3 has 15 residues. The V gene lost 1 base and the J gene lost 5 bases, with 15 bases spanning the gap. In DNA, the CDR3 is TGTGCCAGCAGCTTGAAACAGATCTCCGATTATGGCTACACCTTC. This sequence encodes CASSLKQISDYGYTF.

The gene calls are TRBV5-8 and TRBJ2-7, with a weak D call TRBD1 (5 bases). The CDR3 totals 13 residues. Germline loops: CDR1 SGHTS, CDR2 YDEGEE. V was trimmed by 2 bases and J by 7 bases, leaving 13 bases between them. CDR3 sequence reads: CASSLDRNWEQYF. The DNA for the CDR3 is TGTGCCAGCAGCTTAGACAGAAACTGGGAGCAGTACTTC.